These T cell receptor beta chains were read from a single sample in a study of blood T cell repertoires in COVID-19. Assay: immunoSEQ multiplex PCR; the TCRdb copy retains only in-frame clones and omits some. The data contain 150,000 to 200,000 clones, nearly 80% of them singletons. The sample comprised peripheral blood. The receptors here all came from a woman of 80 years or more with acute or convalescent COVID-19. CDR3s include the opening cysteine and the closing phenylalanine or tryptophan. A D gene is named only where the DNA matches it firmly. The size field is filled for only some rows; it gives once, few, many or a size class.

>TRBJ1-1|.|few|TRBV5-4
CASSFPRMAEAFF
TGTGCCAGCAGCTTCCCGAGGATGGCAGAAGCTTTCTTT
>TRBJ1-2|.|.|TRBV5-5
CASSLMSGYTF
TGTGCCAGCAGCTTGATGAGCGGCTACACCTTC
>TRBJ1-3|.|few|TRBV7-9
CASREADSGNTIYF
TGTGCCAGCAGAGAGGCAGACTCTGGAAACACCATATATTTT
>TRBJ1-6|.|.|TRBV7-9
CASSLIQYNSPLHF
TGTGCCAGCAGCTTAATACAGTATAATTCACCCCTCCACTTT
>TRBJ1-2|.|.|TRBV6-6
CASTLDGRSYGYTF
TGTGCCAGCACCCTAGACGGGAGAAGCTATGGCTACACCTTC
>TRBJ2-5|.|.|TRBV30
CAWSVRELETQYF
TGTGCCTGGAGTGTACGCGAGCTCGAGACCCAGTACTTC
>TRBJ1-6|.|.|TRBV2
CASRVTVTLHF
TGTGCCAGCAGGGTGACAGTCACACTCCACTTT
>TRBJ1-2|TRBD1|.|TRBV2
CASRPRQGMGYGYTF
TGTGCCAGCAGACCACGACAGGGGATGGGCTATGGCTACACCTTC
>TRBJ1-1|TRBD1|.|TRBV7-8
CASSRDRANTEAFF
TGTGCCAGCAGCCGGGACAGGGCCAACACTGAAGCTTTCTTT
>TRBJ1-2|.|.|TRBV6-2/TRBV6-3
CASSYSDVWAGYTF
TGTGCCAGCAGTTATTCAGACGTCTGGGCTGGCTACACCTTC
>TRBJ1-5|TRBD1|.|TRBV18
CASSPDRAGSNQPQHF
TGTGCCAGCTCACCGGACAGGGCGGGGAGCAATCAGCCCCAGCATTTT
>TRBJ2-3|TRBD2|.|TRBV18
CASSRGTSGSADTQYF
TGTGCCAGCTCACGCGGGACTAGCGGGAGTGCAGATACGCAGTATTTT
>TRBJ2-3|.|.|TRBV18
CASSPVTAGTQYF
TGTGCCAGCTCACCGGTGACCGCGGGGACGCAGTATTTT
>TRBJ2-3|TRBD2|.|TRBV28
CASSLLGRESTDTQYF
TGTGCCAGCAGTTTACTCGGGAGGGAGAGCACAGATACGCAGTATTTT